This T cell receptor beta chain is from a study of T cells in Graves' hyperthyroidism and ophthalmopathy. Study-level findings and limits: Expanded thyroid clonotypes (above 0.001) were mostly also found in blood. The model forecast ophthalmopathy, anticipating it by a median around 6.4 months before onset.

The CDR3 consists of 16 residues. Between the trimmed V and J ends, which lost 0 bases and 1 base, there was a span of 12 bases. The V gene's germline CDR1 is MNHEY and CDR2 SVGAGI. RNA transcripts provided the source from which TCR beta CDR3 regions were amplified. First-round RT-PCR with HTBI primers amplified the TCR CDR3 region. TCRdb ran MiXCR on the multiplex PCR reads and lists one entry per CDR3 protein. This sample has about 270,000 distinct CDR3 sequences, with around 26% found just once. This clonotype was found many times. Its antigen is not identified. Sequenced input: blood. The clonotype comes from a woman aged 40 to 55 with Graves' ophthalmopathy. The chain uses TRBV6-5 and TRBJ2-5; D remains ambiguous. The CDR3 loop is CASSYSHSTTQETQYF. The CDR3 region has the DNA TGTGCCAGCAGTTACTCGCACAGTACGACCCAAGAGACCCAGTACTTC.